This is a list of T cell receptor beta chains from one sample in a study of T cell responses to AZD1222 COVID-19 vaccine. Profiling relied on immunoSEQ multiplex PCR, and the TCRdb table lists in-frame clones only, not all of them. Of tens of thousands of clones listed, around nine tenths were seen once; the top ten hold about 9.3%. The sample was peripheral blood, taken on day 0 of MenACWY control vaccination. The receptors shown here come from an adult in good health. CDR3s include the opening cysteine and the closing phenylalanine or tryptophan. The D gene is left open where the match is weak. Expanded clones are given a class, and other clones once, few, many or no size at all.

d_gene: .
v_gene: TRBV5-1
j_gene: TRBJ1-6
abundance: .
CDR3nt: TGCGCCAGCAGCCCAACGGCGGAAATCCTTTCAAATTCACCCCTCCACTTT
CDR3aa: CASSPTAEILSNSPLHF

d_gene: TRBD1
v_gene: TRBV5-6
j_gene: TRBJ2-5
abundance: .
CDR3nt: TGTGCCAGCAGCGCCTACAGGGGGCTAGAGACCCAGTACTTC
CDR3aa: CASSAYRGLETQYF

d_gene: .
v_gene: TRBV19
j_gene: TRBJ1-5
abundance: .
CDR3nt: TGTGCCAGTATTTCTGACAACGGGCTACCTTTAAATCAGCCCCAGCATTTT
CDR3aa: CASISDNGLPLNQPQHF

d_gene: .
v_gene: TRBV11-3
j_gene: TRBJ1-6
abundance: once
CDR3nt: TGTGCCAGCAGCTTAGAAAGGGTCCTTGCCGATTCACCCCTCCACTTT
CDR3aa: CASSLERVLADSPLHF

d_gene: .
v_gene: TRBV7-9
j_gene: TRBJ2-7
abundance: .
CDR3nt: TGTGCCAGCAGCTTAGCAGGGGTCGGTCACGAGCAGTACTTC
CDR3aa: CASSLAGVGHEQYF

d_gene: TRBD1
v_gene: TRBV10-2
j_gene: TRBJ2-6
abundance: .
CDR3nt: TGCGCCACCGGGACAGCTGGGGCCAACGTCCTGACTTTC
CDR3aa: CATGTAGANVLTF

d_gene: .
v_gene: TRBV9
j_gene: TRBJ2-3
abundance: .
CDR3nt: TGTGCCAGCAGCGTAGCCCCCGGGGTTCAAGATACGCAGTATTTT
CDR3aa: CASSVAPGVQDTQYF

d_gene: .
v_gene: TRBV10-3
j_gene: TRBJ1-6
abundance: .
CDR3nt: TGTGCCATCAGTAACGGGGGATACGTGGGTTCACCCCTCCACTTT
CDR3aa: CAISNGGYVGSPLHF

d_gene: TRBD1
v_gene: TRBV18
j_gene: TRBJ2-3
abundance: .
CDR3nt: TGTGCCAGCTCACGACAGGGGGCAAAGGAAGATACGCAGTATTTT
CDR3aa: CASSRQGAKEDTQYF

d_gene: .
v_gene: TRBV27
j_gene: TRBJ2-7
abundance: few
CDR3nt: TGTGCCAGCAGCCCCGCCGGGGACGTAGGCTACGAGCAGTACTTC
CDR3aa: CASSPAGDVGYEQYF

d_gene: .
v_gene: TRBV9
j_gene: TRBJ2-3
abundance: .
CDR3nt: TGTGCCAGCAGCGTAAGTGGACACATAAGCACAGATACGCAGTATTTT
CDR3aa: CASSVSGHISTDTQYF

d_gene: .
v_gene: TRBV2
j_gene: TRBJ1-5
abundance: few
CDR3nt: TGTGCCAGCAGTGAGCTACGGGGTAGTCAGCCCCAGCATTTT
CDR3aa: CASSELRGSQPQHF

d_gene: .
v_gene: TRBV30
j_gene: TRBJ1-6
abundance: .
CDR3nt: TGTGCCTGGAGTGTACGGACTGGAGGGGATTCACCCCTCCACTTT
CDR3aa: CAWSVRTGGDSPLHF

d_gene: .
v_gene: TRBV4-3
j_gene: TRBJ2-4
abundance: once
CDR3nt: TGCGCCAGCAGCCAGGGGGCCCAAGCCAAAAACATTCAGTACTTC
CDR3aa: CASSQGAQAKNIQYF

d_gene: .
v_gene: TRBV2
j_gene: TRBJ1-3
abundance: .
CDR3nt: TGTGCCAGCAGTCATGGAAACACCATATATTTT
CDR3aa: CASSHGNTIYF

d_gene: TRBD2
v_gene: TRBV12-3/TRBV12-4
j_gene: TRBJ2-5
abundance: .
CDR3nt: TGTGCCAGCAGCTTTAGCGGGGGCGAGACCCAGTACTTC
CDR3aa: CASSFSGGETQYF

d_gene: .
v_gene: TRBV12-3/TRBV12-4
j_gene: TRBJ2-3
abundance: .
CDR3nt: TGTGCCAGCAGTTCACCCCTAGATACGCAGTATTTT
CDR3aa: CASSSPLDTQYF

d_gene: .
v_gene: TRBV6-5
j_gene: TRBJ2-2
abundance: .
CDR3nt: TGTGCCAGCAGGACCCCGGGGAACACCGGGGAGCTGTTTTTT
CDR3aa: CASRTPGNTGELFF

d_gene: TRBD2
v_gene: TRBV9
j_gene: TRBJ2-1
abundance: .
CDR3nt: TGTGCCAGCAGCGGACTAGCGGGGAACAATGAGCAGTTCTTC
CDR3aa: CASSGLAGNNEQFF

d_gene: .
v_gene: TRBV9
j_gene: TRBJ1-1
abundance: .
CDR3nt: TGTGCCAGCAGCCGACAAAGTGAAGCTTTCTTT
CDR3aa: CASSRQSEAFF

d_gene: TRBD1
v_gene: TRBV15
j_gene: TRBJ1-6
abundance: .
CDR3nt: TGTGCCACCAGCAGAGTAGGGGGACAGGTGAATTCACCCCTCCACTTT
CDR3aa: CATSRVGGQVNSPLHF

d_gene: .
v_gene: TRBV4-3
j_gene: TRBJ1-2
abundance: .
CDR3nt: TGCGCCAGCAGCCAAGAATGGGGGAACTATGGCTACACCTTC
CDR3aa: CASSQEWGNYGYTF

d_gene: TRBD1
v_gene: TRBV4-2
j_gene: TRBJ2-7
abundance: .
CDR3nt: TGTGCCAGCAGCCAAGATGGGAACAGGGGCGAAGTGCAGTACTTC
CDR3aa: CASSQDGNRGEVQYF

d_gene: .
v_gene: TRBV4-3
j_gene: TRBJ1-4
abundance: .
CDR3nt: TGCGCCAGCAGCCAAGATCTGACAGGCGGGAATGAAAAACTGTTTTTT
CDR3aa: CASSQDLTGGNEKLFF

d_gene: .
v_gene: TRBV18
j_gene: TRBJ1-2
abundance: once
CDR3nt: TGTGCCAGCTCACCACCCCTAGGGGCAGGGAATGGCTACACCTTC
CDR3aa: CASSPPLGAGNGYTF

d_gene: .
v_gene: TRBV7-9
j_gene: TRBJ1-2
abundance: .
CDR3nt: TGTGCCAGCAGCCCCGGAAGTAACTATGGCTACACCTTC
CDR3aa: CASSPGSNYGYTF

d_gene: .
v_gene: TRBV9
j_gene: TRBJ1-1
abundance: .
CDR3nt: TGTGCCAGCAGCGCCCGACCCCGCGCGAACACTGAAGCTTTCTTT
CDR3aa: CASSARPRANTEAFF

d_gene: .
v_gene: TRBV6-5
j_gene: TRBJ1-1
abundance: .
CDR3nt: TGTGCCAGCAGTTACTCAGGGAACAGAGGCACTGAAGCTTTCTTT
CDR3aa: CASSYSGNRGTEAFF

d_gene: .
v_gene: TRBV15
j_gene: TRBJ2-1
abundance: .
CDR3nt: TGTGCCACCAGCAGAGTCTATAATGAGCAGTTCTTC
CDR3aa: CATSRVYNEQFF

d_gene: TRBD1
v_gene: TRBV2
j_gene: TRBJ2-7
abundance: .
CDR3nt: TGTGCCAGCAGTGCGAGGACAGGGTTGTTTCCCTACGAGCAGTACTTC
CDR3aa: CASSARTGLFPYEQYF

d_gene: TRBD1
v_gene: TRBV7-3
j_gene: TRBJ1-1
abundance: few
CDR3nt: TGTGCCAGCAGCTTACTGGGAGGGGGCTCTGAAGCTTTCTTT
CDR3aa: CASSLLGGGSEAFF